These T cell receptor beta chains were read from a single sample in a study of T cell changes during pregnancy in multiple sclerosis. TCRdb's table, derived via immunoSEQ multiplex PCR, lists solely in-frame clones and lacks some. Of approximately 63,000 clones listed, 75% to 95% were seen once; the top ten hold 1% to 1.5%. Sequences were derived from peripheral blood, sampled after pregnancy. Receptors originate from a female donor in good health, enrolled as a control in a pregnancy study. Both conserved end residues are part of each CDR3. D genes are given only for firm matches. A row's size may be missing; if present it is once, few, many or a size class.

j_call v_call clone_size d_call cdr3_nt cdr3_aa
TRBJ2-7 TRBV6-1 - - TGTGCCAGCAGTGAAGCTTACTTATACGAGCAGTACTTC CASSEAYLYEQYF
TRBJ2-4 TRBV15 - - TGTGCCACCAGCGGACCGGGAAGCTCCCTTGGCAAAAACATTCAGTACTTC CATSGPGSSLGKNIQYF
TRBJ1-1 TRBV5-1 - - TGCGCCAGCAGCTTGGGAACCCAGGTGAACACTGAAGCTTTCTTT CASSLGTQVNTEAFF
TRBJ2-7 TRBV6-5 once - TGTGCCAGCAGTGCAGGGTATCCCGAGCAGTACTTC CASSAGYPEQYF
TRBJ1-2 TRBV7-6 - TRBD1 TGTGCCAGCAGCTTAGGCTCGGTCCGGGACAGCGATATTTTGGGCTACACCTTC CASSLGSVRDSDILGYTF
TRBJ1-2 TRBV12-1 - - TGTGCCAGCAGCACGACAGGGGGAGACTATGGCTACACCTTC CASSTTGGDYGYTF
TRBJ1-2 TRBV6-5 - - TGTGCCAGCAGGCTCTCTACAGGGATCTATGGCTACACCTTC CASRLSTGIYGYTF
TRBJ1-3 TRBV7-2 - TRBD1 TGTGCCAGCAGCACCGGACAGGCGGGCTGGGGTAACACCATATATTTT CASSTGQAGWGNTIYF
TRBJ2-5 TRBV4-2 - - TGTGCCAGCAGCCAAGCCCAGGGCAGAGGAGAGACCCAGTACTTC CASSQAQGRGETQYF
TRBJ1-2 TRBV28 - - TGTGCCAGCAGCCATACAGGGTTGGTCTACGGGGACTATGGCTACACCTTC CASSHTGLVYGDYGYTF
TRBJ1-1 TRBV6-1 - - TGTGCCAGCAGCCGGGGGGGGGTCACTGAAGCTTTCTTT CASSRGGVTEAFF
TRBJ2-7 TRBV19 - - TGTGCCAGTAGTATCCAGGGGCGCTTAGAGCAGTACTTC CASSIQGRLEQYF
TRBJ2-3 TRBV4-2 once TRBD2 TGTGCCAGCAGCCAAGACTCGTCGCGCGGGGGTGCTTCAAACACAGATACGCAGTATTTT CASSQDSSRGGASNTDTQYF